These T cell receptor beta chains were read from a single sample in a study of blood T cell repertoires in COVID-19. Some clones are missing from TCRdb's copy, which holds only in-frame ones; the method was immunoSEQ multiplex PCR. The sample lists 200,000 to 250,000 clones, 85% to 90% seen once, with under 6.5% in the top ten. Source material: peripheral blood. These receptors all come from a man in his 60s with acute or convalescent COVID-19. CDR3s include the opening cysteine and the closing phenylalanine or tryptophan. Rows may omit the clone size; those that give it use once, few, many or a size class.

clone_size	j_call	v_call	cdr3_aa
-	TRBJ1-2	TRBV3-1/TRBV3-2	CASSQGIGQGPANYGYTF
-	TRBJ2-3	TRBV28	CASSSMDSPSTDTQYF
-	TRBJ2-7	TRBV5-6	CASSLNSGRARYEQYF
once	TRBJ2-1	TRBV4-1	CASSQEQGSSYNEQFF
-	TRBJ1-5	TRBV4-3	CASSQVVDRGNQPQHF
-	TRBJ1-5	TRBV6-1	CASSAEGQGWNQPQHF
-	TRBJ2-1	TRBV30	CAWSVWGPAGGDNEQFF
-	TRBJ1-4	TRBV4-1	CASSQGTGGAIEKLFF
once	TRBJ1-4	TRBV6-4	CASSREANEKLFF
few	TRBJ2-3	TRBV24-1	CATSDPGRHTDTQYF
-	TRBJ1-1	TRBV7-2	CASSLVRGYTEAFF
few	TRBJ1-4	TRBV5-1	CASSLASAGTVHEKLFF
-	TRBJ1-5	TRBV7-2	CASSLNGMREPQHF
-	TRBJ1-5	TRBV6-6	CASSSGTPSNQPQHF
few	TRBJ2-7	TRBV6-5	CASRWRQYTYEQYF
-	TRBJ1-5	TRBV30	CASDGAYSNQPQHF
-	TRBJ2-3	TRBV7-2	CASSLVGGGSADTQYF
-	TRBJ1-1	TRBV19	CASSVTVNTEAFF
-	TRBJ1-6	TRBV7-2	CASSLTGLRNSPLHF
-	TRBJ2-5	TRBV18	CASSAGLAGGDEETQYF
-	TRBJ2-2	TRBV30	CAWRRGRNGELFF
-	TRBJ2-3	TRBV6-1	CASSVTSGRTSTDTQYF
-	TRBJ1-4	TRBV4-3	CASSQHTFEKLFF
-	TRBJ2-2	TRBV9	CASSPIDRGNTGELFF
many	TRBJ1-1	TRBV18	CASSPSGTMGTEAFF
-	TRBJ2-5	TRBV11-2	CASSRDRQETQYF